This entry is about one TCR beta chain. TCRdb called the RT-PCR reads again in MiXCR, with one record for every CDR3 protein. Of about 110,000 distinct CDR3 sequences in the sample, about a third were seen once. The record originates from a study of patients and donors after allogeneic stem cell transplantation. The V end lost 1 base, the J end lost 7 bases, and 11 bases lay between the germline ends. There are 14 residues in the CDR3. Germline V gene lookup returns CDR1 SGHVS and CDR2 FNYEAQ. The TCR was taken from a human donor who was either an allogeneic HSCT recipient or a stem cell or donor lymphocyte infusion donor (not recorded which). It is not recorded whose cells these are; they may come from a transplant donor. The rearrangement links TRBV7-6 to TRBJ2-1; the D gene is possibly TRBD2 (6 bases). Sequenced material: blood, either unsorted or a sorted T cell fraction (not recorded which). CDR3 sequence (DNA): TGTGCCAGCAGCTTAGGGGGAGGCGGTAATGAGCAGTTCTTC. Its protein is CASSLGGGGNEQFF.